What follows are 20 T cell receptor beta chains derived from one specimen sequenced in a study of T cell clonality in common variable immunodeficiency. Their recognized antigens are unknown. Sequenced by immunoSEQ multiplex PCR; TCRdb stores in-frame clones only, minus some. The record shows about 9,200 clones for this sample, with no singletons present. Study observations and caveats: Fewer deletions and N-nucleotide insertions were reportedly seen in common variable immunodeficiency TCR beta sequences.

Sequenced material: peripheral blood mononuclear cells. The receptors were sampled from a human donor with common variable immunodeficiency.

This clone was counted ten times or more. The read comes to an end 3 residues before the CDR3 does, leaving the germline J gene to fill in the end. This chain uses TRBV19 with TRBJ1-3; D is perhaps TRBD1 (6 bases). There are 15 residues in the CDR3. Trimming shortened V by 3 bases and J by 4 bases, and 13 bases separated the two germline ends. Germline V gives CDR1 LNHDA, CDR2 SQIVND (reference sequence). CDR3 residues: CASSIAAGVGNTIYF. The part of the CDR3 DNA that was read is TGTGCCAGTAGTATCGCCGCAGGGGTGGGAAACACC.

This clone was detected ten times or more. The sequence runs out 3 residues before the end of the CDR3; the remainder is reconstructed from the germline J gene. This rearrangement joins TRBV5-1 to TRBJ1-3; perhaps TRBD1 as D (5 bases). Germline V gene data show CDR1 as SGHRS and CDR2 as YFSETQ. CDR3 size: 16 residues. Trimming removed 0 bases at V and 4 bases at J, with 14 bases between. The CDR3 sequence: CASSLVTQGAGNTIYF. CDR3 DNA, as far as it was read: TGCGCCAGCAGCTTGGTTACGCAGGGTGCGGGAAACACC.

This clone was counted ten times or more. The read comes to an end 3 residues before the CDR3 does, leaving the germline J gene to fill in the end. The rearrangement joins TRBV11-2 to TRBJ2-5, with TRBD1 matching 7 bases. Germline CDR1 SGHAT, CDR2 FQNNGV. The CDR3 has 15 amino acids. J gave up 5 bases and V 4 bases, and 10 bases lay outside the gene matches. The CDR3 reads CASSWERQGWETQYF. The CDR3 bases that were read are TGTGCCAGCAGCTGGGAAAGACAGGGCTGGGAGACC.

This clone is judged medium-sized. The CDR3 end lies 3 residues beyond the end of the read and is filled in from the germline J gene. V usage is TRBV20-1 and J usage is TRBJ2-7, with D maybe TRBD1 (5 bases). CDR3 length: 14 amino acids. Trimming pared 5 bases from V and 0 bases from J, leaving 14 bases between. Germline V CDR1 and CDR2: DFQATT, SNEGSKA (reference sequence). CDR3 bases read: TGCAGTGCTCCCGACAGTTTGAGCTCCTACGAG. Protein: CSAPDSLSSYE. The whole CDR3 reads CSAPDSLSSYEQYF.

As concerns this clone: A much larger clone differs by one base, so this may be a read error. Read sequence stops 3 residues before the CDR3 end, and the germline J gene provides the missing end. Other DNA sequences in this sample translate to the same CDR3. J is TRBJ2-5 and V is TRBV18, with TRBD1 matching over 8 bases. V was pared by 6 bases and J by 5 bases, with 11 bases of the junction left unmatched. Germline V gene lookup returns CDR1 KGHSH and CDR2 LQKENI. CDR3 length: 15 amino acids. CDR3 sequence: CASSPRTGRQETQYF. CDR3 DNA, as far as it was read: TGTGCCAGCTCCCCCCGGACAGGGAGGCAGGAGACC. Filled out from reference TRBV18 and TRBJ2-5, the complete variable domain reads NAGVMQNPRHLVRRRGQEARLRCSPMKGHSHVYWYRQLPEEGLKFMVYLQKENIIDESGMPKERFSAEFPKEGPSILRIQQVVRGDSAAYFCASSPRTGRQETQYFGPGTRLLVL.

This clone occurred many times. The read stops 3 residues short of the end of the CDR3; the missing end is completed from the germline J gene. This chain connects TRBV6-1 to TRBJ1-2; a weak D match, TRBD1 (5 bases). Germline V gives CDR1 MNHNS, CDR2 SASEGT. The CDR3 contains 17 residues. This chain's CDR3 is CASSEAWSSGPGDTYTF. CDR3 DNA, as far as it was read: TGTGCCAGCAGTGAAGCGTGGTCTAGCGGTCCGGGGGATACG.

This clone occurred many times. The sequenced fragment ends 3 residues before the CDR3 boundary, so the rest is inferred from the germline J gene. The chain couples TRBV6-2 or TRBV6-3 to TRBJ2-7; 7 bases line up with TRBD1. The germline gives CDR1 MNHEY, CDR2 SVGEGT. V dropped 6 bases and J dropped 4; count of bases not matched to a gene: 9. The CDR3 is 14 residues long. CDR3 DNA (partial): TGTGCCAGCAGCTCTTGGACAGGAGCGTACGAG. It encodes CASSSWTGAYE. The whole CDR3 is CASSSWTGAYEQYF.

This clone is categorized as medium-sized. The CDR3 end lies 3 residues beyond the end of the read and is filled in from the germline J gene. The V gene is TRBV10-3, the J gene TRBJ1-2; D is perhaps TRBD1 (6 bases). V was pared by 6 bases and J by 3 bases, with 20 bases between. The CDR3 is 16 residues long. Per the germline V gene, CDR1 is ENHRY and CDR2 is SYGVKD. Incomplete CDR3 DNA: TGTGCCATCAGCGGCCAGAACAGGGAGAGGGACTATGGC. It is translated as CAISGQNRERDYG. The entire CDR3 protein is CAISGQNRERDYGYTF.

This clone was detected many times. The read is 3 residues too short to cover the CDR3 end, so that end is filled in from the germline J gene. The chain links TRBV5-1 to TRBJ2-5; 7 bases match TRBD1. The CDR3 consists of 14 residues. Per germline, CDR1 SGHRS and CDR2 YFSETQ. V shed 4 bases, J shed 1 base, and the junction held 4 bases outside the gene matches. The CDR3: CASSQQGTQETQYF. The DNA read from the CDR3 is TGCGCCAGCAGCCAACAGGGGACCCAAGAGACC.

At least ten counts were recorded for this clone. The sequenced fragment ends 3 residues before the CDR3 boundary, so the rest is inferred from the germline J gene. The V and J genes are TRBV6-2 or TRBV6-3 and TRBJ2-5; 11 bases map to TRBD2. Germline trimming cut 6 bases from V and 5 bases from J; bases unmatched to any gene: 8. Germline V gene lookup returns CDR1 MNHEY and CDR2 SVGEGT. The CDR3 is 15 residues long. The CDR3 bases that were read are TGTGCCAGCAGCCCGCTAGCGGGGGGCAGGGAGACC. This sequence encodes CASSPLAGGRET. The entire CDR3 reads CASSPLAGGRETQYF.

This clone has ten or more counts. This CDR3 reads CASSLDRVETQYF. The DNA read from the CDR3 is TGTGCCAGCAGCTTGGACAGGGTCGAGACC. This rearrangement joins TRBV5-6 to TRBJ2-5; tentatively, D is TRBD1 (6 bases). The CDR3 end falls 3 residues outside the read, so it is completed with the germline J gene. Germline CDR1 SGHDT, CDR2 YYEEEE. The CDR3 consists of 13 residues. Deletions cut 0 bases from V and 5 bases from J, with 8 bases between.

This clone appeared many times. Read sequence stops 3 residues before the CDR3 end, and the germline J gene provides the missing end. The gene calls are TRBV5-5 and TRBJ2-2, with a tentative D call TRBD2 (5 bases). CDR1 is SGHKS and CDR2 is YYEKEE in the germline V gene (reference sequence). CDR3 length equals 14 residues. Trimming stripped 4 bases from V and 6 bases from J, with 13 bases between. CDR3 bases read: TGTGCCAGCAGCCCCCACCGGACTTCCGGGGAG. It yields the protein CASSPHRTSGE. The entire CDR3 reads CASSPHRTSGELFF.

At least ten counts were recorded for this clone. The DNA ends 3 residues before the CDR3 does, and the rest of the CDR3 is filled in from the germline J gene. The chain has TRBV5-1 and TRBJ1-1; 8 nucleotides match TRBD1. Germline lookup yields CDR1 SGHRS and CDR2 YFSETQ. J lost 4 bases, V lost 0 bases, and 2 bases had no gene match. The CDR3 length is 14 residues. The part of the CDR3 DNA that was read is TGCGCCAGCAGCTTGGGGCAGGGGGCCACTGAA. Translation gives CASSLGQGATE. The CDR3 in its entirety is CASSLGQGATEAFF.

This clone was observed many times. Coverage ceases 3 residues before the CDR3 finishes, and the germline J gene fills in the end. The chain couples TRBV18 to TRBJ2-5; 8 bases align to TRBD1. Trimming took 6 bases from V and 4 from J; bases not matched to a gene: 13. The CDR3 is made up of 16 amino acids. In germline, CDR1 is KGHSH, CDR2 LQKENI. Incomplete CDR3 DNA: TGTGCCAGCTCCCAAGGAACCTTGACAGGGGTAGAGACC. Residues: CASSQGTLTGVET. The entire CDR3 reads CASSQGTLTGVETQYF.

This clone was seen ten or more times. The sequenced fragment ends 3 residues before the CDR3 boundary, so the rest is inferred from the germline J gene. The chain recombines TRBV12-3 or TRBV12-4 with TRBJ2-7; possibly TRBD1 for D (6 bases). The CDR3 length is 14 residues. Between the trimmed V and J ends, which lost 4 bases and 4 bases, there was a span of 14 bases. The sequenced part of the CDR3 DNA is TGTGCCAGCAGTTCACAGGGCGGTTCGTACGAG. This encodes CASSSQGGSYE. The full CDR3 protein is CASSSQGGSYEQYF.

This clone came up many times. The missing CDR3 end, 3 residues past where the read stops, is filled in from the germline J gene. The chain has TRBV10-3 and TRBJ2-5, with 10 bases matching TRBD1. The CDR3 runs to 15 residues. V gave up 0 bases and J gave up 5 bases; unmatched junction bases: 3. Germline loops: CDR1 ENHRY, CDR2 SYGVKD. Incomplete CDR3 DNA: TGTGCCATCAGTGAGTCACCGGGACAGGGGGAGACC. Protein sequence: CAISESPGQGET. The full CDR3 protein is CAISESPGQGETQYF.

This clone was recorded at least ten times. The CDR3 goes on 3 residues after the read ends, and that part is filled in from the germline J gene. This chain uses TRBV27 with TRBJ1-6, with D perhaps TRBD1 (6 bases). The germline V gene has CDR1 MNHEY and CDR2 SMNVEV (reference sequence). The CDR3 has 16 residues. Trimming shortened V by 3 bases and J by 8 bases, and 17 bases separated the two germline ends. The CDR3 reads CASSFQWGDRHSPLHF. The DNA read from the CDR3 is TGTGCCAGCAGTTTCCAATGGGGAGACAGGCATTCACCC.

A word on this clone: A far larger clone is only one base removed, so a read error is likely. From the germline J gene comes the end of the CDR3, since the read stops 3 residues before it. Other nucleotide sequences in the sample specify the same CDR3. The rearrangement uses TRBV18 and TRBJ1-6; tentatively, D is TRBD1 (5 bases). The CDR3 is made up of 15 amino acids. The V and J ends lost 1 base and 12 bases respectively, with 16 bases between them. CDR1 and CDR2 (germline): KGHSH, LQKENI. The sequenced CDR3 bases are TGTGCCAGCTCACCACTATCGGGGGATACCGAACCC. Amino acids: CASSPLSGDTEP. The whole CDR3 protein is CASSPLSGDTEPLHF.

By share of the sample, this clone is medium-sized. The read terminates 3 residues before the CDR3 end, so the remaining end is supplied by the germline J gene. The chain has TRBV14 and TRBJ2-3, with 15 bases lining up with TRBD2. V shed 1 base and J 5 bases; nucleotides not matched to a gene: 10. Per germline, CDR1 SGHDN and CDR2 FVKESK. The CDR3 runs to 19 residues. CDR3 DNA, as far as it was read: TGTGCCAGCAGCCAAGGCCGGACTAGCGGGAGGGGAGTTGGAGATACG. The encoded protein is CASSQGRTSGRGVGDT. The whole CDR3 is CASSQGRTSGRGVGDTQYF.

This clone was seen many times. With the read ending 3 residues before the CDR3 end, the germline J gene is used to fill in that end. The rearrangement joins TRBV5-1 to TRBJ1-1; D not certain. The CDR3 consists of 15 residues. The ends were cut back, 5 bases at V and 7 bases at J, with 21 bases in the middle. Germline V gives CDR1 SGHRS, CDR2 YFSETQ. CDR3 residues: CASRDRGDSSGEAFF. The sequenced CDR3 bases are TGCGCCAGCAGAGATCGGGGTGACTCGTCAGGTGAA.